The 19 T cell receptor beta chains below all came from one sample that was sequenced in a study of cytomegalovirus exposure and HLA in healthy donors. The repertoire was sequenced with immunoSEQ multiplex PCR; TCRdb's copy has only in-frame clones and lacks some. Altogether approximately 270,000 clones are present, 90% being singletons, with the ten largest covering less than 0.4%. Sequences were obtained from PBMCs. Receptor source: a woman aged 18-30 years in good health and CMV-seronegative.

The chain employs TRBV7-6 and TRBJ2-1, with D unresolved. The CDR3 is made up of 13 amino acids. Trimming took 1 base from V and 5 from J, leaving 6 bases between them. Germline CDR1 is SGHVS and CDR2 is FNYEAQ. The CDR3 DNA sequence: TGTGCCAGCAGCTTAGTGTCGGACAATGAGCAGTTCTTC. Its protein product is CASSLVSDNEQFF.

The chain has TRBV10-1 and TRBJ2-1, with 12 nucleotides matching TRBD2. Germline V gene lookup returns CDR1 WNHNN and CDR2 SYGVQD (reference sequence). CDR3 length equals 19 residues. V trimming: 3 bases; J trimming: 1 base; junction bases outside the gene matches: 10. CDR3 sequence: CASSDGLAGSRGSYNEQFF. CDR3 in DNA: TGCGCCAGCAGTGACGGACTAGCGGGGAGCCGGGGATCCTACAATGAGCAGTTCTTC.

This chain links TRBV19 with TRBJ1-4; 7 nucleotides line up with TRBD1. J was trimmed by 0 bases and V by 4 bases; bases with no gene match: 2. There are 15 residues in the CDR3. Germline lookup yields CDR1 LNHDA and CDR2 SQIVND (reference sequence). CDR3 coding DNA: TGTGCCAGTAGTACCGGGACAGCAACTAATGAAAAACTGTTTTTT. Protein: CASSTGTATNEKLFF.

This clone was picked up one time. The chain is built from TRBV5-1 and TRBJ2-5, with a possible D match to TRBD2 (7 bases). Germline V CDR1 and CDR2: SGHRS, YFSETQ. Trimming shortened V by 6 bases and J by 5 bases, and 17 bases separated the two germline ends. The CDR3 spans 14 residues. The CDR3 region is CASKVGGPGETQYF. The CDR3 DNA follows: TGCGCCAGCAAGGTGGGGGGGCCGGGGGAGACCCAGTACTTC.

Here the CDR3 reads CASSSSRLAGGHEQFF. As DNA, the CDR3 is TGTGCCAGCAGTTCCTCCCGACTAGCGGGGGGTCACGAGCAGTTCTTC. The V gene is TRBV6-6, the J gene TRBJ2-1, with TRBD2 matching over 13 bases. CDR3 size: 16 residues. Per germline, CDR1 MNHNY and CDR2 SVGAGI (reference sequence). J lost 10 bases, V lost 4 bases, and 10 bases had no gene match.

CDR3 nucleotides: TGTGCCAGCAGCCCGCGGACTAGCGGGGCAGATACGCAGTATTTT. Protein product: CASSPRTSGADTQYF. The chain is built from TRBV7-6 and TRBJ2-3; TRBD2 matches at 12 bases. With 5 bases clipped from V and 4 bases from J, the junction kept 4 bases outside the gene matches. The V gene's germline CDR1 is SGHVS and CDR2 FNYEAQ. This CDR3 comprises 15 residues. The full variable domain, completed using reference TRBV7-6 and TRBJ2-3, is GAGVSQSPRYKVTKRGQDVALRCDPISGHVSLYWYRQALGQGPEFLTYFNYEAQQDKSGLPNDRFSAERPEGSISTLTIQRTEQRDSAMYRCASSPRTSGADTQYFGPGTRLTVL.

CDR3 sequence reads: CASSPGGGQPQHF. CDR3 nucleotide sequence: TGCGCCAGCAGCCCAGGTGGGGGGCAGCCCCAGCATTTT. The chain combines TRBV5-1 with TRBJ1-5, with a tentative D call TRBD1 (5 bases). Looked up from germline, CDR1 is SGHRS and CDR2 is YFSETQ. With 4 bases removed from V and 7 bases from J, the gap between germline ends came to 12 bases. The CDR3 length is 13 residues.

This clone was seen only a few times. The CDR3 bases are TGTGCCAGCAGGGGGACATCTAGAAATTCACCCCTCCACTTT. The encoded protein is CASRGTSRNSPLHF. The chain joins TRBV6-5 to TRBJ1-6; a possible D gene is TRBD1 (6 bases). In germline, CDR1 is MNHEY, CDR2 SVGAGI. The CDR3 spans 14 residues. V was shortened by 6 bases and J by 7 bases, with 13 bases between the two germline ends.

The chain recombines TRBV27 with TRBJ1-4; a possible D gene is TRBD1 (5 bases). In germline, CDR1 is MNHEY, CDR2 SMNVEV (reference sequence). V lost 6 bases and J 0 bases, leaving 14 bases between the germline ends. This CDR3 is built from 16 residues. The CDR3 here is CASRRARVSTNEKLFF. In DNA, the CDR3 is TGTGCCAGCAGACGCGCCAGGGTTTCAACTAATGAAAAACTGTTTTTT.

CDR3 DNA: TGTGCCAGCAGCGTAGGGCTAGCGGACGGGGAGCTGTTTTTT. Amino acid sequence: CASSVGLADGELFF. V is TRBV9 and J is TRBJ2-2, with 7 bases fitting TRBD2. Germline loops: CDR1 SGDLS, CDR2 YYNGEE. This CDR3 comprises 14 residues. Trimming took 0 bases from V and 7 from J; bases not matched to a gene: 3.

The rearrangement joins TRBV7-9 to TRBJ2-4; TRBD1 matches 7 bases. V shed 4 bases and J 8 bases; nucleotides not matched to a gene: 5. This CDR3 comprises 13 residues. The germline V gene encodes CDR1 SEHNR and CDR2 FQNEAQ (reference sequence). This chain's CDR3 is CASSSFGQDIQYF. The CDR3 region has the DNA TGTGCCAGCAGCTCTTTTGGACAGGACATTCAGTACTTC.

The chain joins TRBV27 to TRBJ1-2; the match to TRBD1 covers 9 bases. With 8 bases clipped from V and 6 bases from J, the junction kept 19 bases outside the gene matches. The CDR3 loop spans 17 amino acids. Germline V gene lookup returns CDR1 MNHEY and CDR2 SMNVEV (reference sequence). The CDR3 DNA is TGTGCCAGCGGGAGTCCCTTCCGGGACAGGGAATTGGATGGCTACACCTTC. Translated: CASGSPFRDRELDGYTF.

The chain employs TRBV7-3 and TRBJ2-5, with TRBD2 as a possible D gene (6 bases). V shed 5 bases and J shed 4 bases, with 17 bases lying between them. Germline lookup yields CDR1 SGHTA and CDR2 FQGTGA. The CDR3 is 15 amino acids. CDR3 protein: CASSPGSAGPETQYF. CDR3 DNA: TGTGCCAGCAGCCCCGGTTCGGCGGGGCCAGAGACCCAGTACTTC.

The gene calls are TRBV12-5 and TRBJ2-2; D ambiguous. The V end was cut by 3 bases, the J end by 0 bases, with 11 bases between. The length of the CDR3 is 16 residues. CDR1 is LGHNT, CDR2 FRNRAP, per germline. CDR3 loop: CASGFVAPPNTGELFF. The CDR3 DNA sequence: TGTGCTAGTGGTTTCGTGGCACCCCCGAACACCGGGGAGCTGTTTTTT.

The V gene is TRBV6-1, the J gene TRBJ1-5; D ambiguous. The CDR3 covers 13 residues. Between the trimmed V and J ends, which lost 6 bases and 6 bases, there was a span of 12 bases. CDR1 is MNHNS and CDR2 is SASEGT in the germline V gene. The CDR3 here is CASSYEVLQPQHF. The CDR3 region has the DNA TGTGCCAGCAGCTACGAAGTTCTTCAGCCCCAGCATTTT.

The rearrangement uses TRBV5-1 and TRBJ1-1; a possible D gene is TRBD1 (6 bases). V lost 2 bases to trimming and J lost 4 bases, with 18 bases between them. This CDR3 comprises 16 residues. CDR1 is SGHRS, CDR2 YFSETQ, per germline. The CDR3: CASSLTRDTPATEAFF. The CDR3 bases are TGCGCCAGCAGCTTAACCCGGGACACCCCCGCCACTGAAGCTTTCTTT. Full variable domain (rest looked up from reference TRBV5-1 and TRBJ1-1): KAGVTQTPRYLIKTRGQQVTLSCSPISGHRSVSWYQQTPGQGLQFLFEYFSETQRNKGNFPGRFSGRQFSNSRSEMNVSTLELGDSALYLCASSLTRDTPATEAFFGQGTRLTVV.

The sample holds one count of this clone. The chain has TRBV28 and TRBJ2-7; D is perhaps TRBD2 (5 bases). V was shortened by 7 bases and J by 2 bases, with 15 bases between the two germline ends. The germline CDR1 and CDR2 sequences are MDHEN and SYDVKM. This CDR3 is 14 amino acids long. As DNA, the CDR3 is TGTGCCAGCAAACCGGGATTAAGGGCCTACGAGCAGTACTTC. Residues: CASKPGLRAYEQYF.

This CDR3 reads CASSLGGREDTEAFF. CDR3 bases: TGTGCCAGCAGCTTAGGCGGCAGGGAGGACACTGAAGCTTTCTTT. The chain carries TRBV13 and TRBJ1-1; tentatively, D is TRBD1 (5 bases). V lost 0 bases to trimming and J lost 3 bases, with 11 bases between them. Germline V gene lookup returns CDR1 PRHDT and CDR2 FYEKMQ (reference sequence). This CDR3 comprises 15 residues.

The chain carries TRBV30 and TRBJ2-3; 7 positions agree with TRBD1. The CDR3 extends over 15 amino acids. The V gene end was trimmed by 4 bases and the J gene end by 2 bases; junction bases not matched to a gene: 9. CDR1 is GTSNPN, CDR2 SVGIG, per germline (reference sequence). The CDR3 nucleotides are TGTGCCTGGACCCCCGGGACAGCCATCACAGATACGCAGTATTTT. It encodes CAWTPGTAITDTQYF.